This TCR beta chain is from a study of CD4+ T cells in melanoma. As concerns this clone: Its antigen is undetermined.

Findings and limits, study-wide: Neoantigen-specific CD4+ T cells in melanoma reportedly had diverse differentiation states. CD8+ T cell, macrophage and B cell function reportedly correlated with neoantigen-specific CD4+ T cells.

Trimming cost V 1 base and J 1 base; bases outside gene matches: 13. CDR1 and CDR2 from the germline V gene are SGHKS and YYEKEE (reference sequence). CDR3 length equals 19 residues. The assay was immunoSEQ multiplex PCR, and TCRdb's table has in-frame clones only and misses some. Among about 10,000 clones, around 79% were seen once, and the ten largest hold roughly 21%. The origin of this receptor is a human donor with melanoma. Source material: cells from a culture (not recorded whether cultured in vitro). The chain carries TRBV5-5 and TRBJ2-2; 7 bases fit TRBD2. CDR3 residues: CASSLRRVGLAENTGELFF. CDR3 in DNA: TGTGCCAGCAGCTTGAGACGCGTCGGTCTAGCGGAGAACACCGGGGAGCTGTTTTTT.